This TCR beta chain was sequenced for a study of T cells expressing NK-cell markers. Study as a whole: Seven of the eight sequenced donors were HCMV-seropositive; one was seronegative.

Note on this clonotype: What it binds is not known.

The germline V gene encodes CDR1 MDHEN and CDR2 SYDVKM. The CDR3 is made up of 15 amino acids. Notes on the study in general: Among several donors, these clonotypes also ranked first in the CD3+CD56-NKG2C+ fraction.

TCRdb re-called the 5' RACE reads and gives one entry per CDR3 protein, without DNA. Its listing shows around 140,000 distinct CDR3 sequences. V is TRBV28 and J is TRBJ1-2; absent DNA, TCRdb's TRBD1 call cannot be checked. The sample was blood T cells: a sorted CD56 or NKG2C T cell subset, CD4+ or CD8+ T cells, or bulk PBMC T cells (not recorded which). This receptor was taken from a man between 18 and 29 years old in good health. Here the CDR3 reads CASSSWTGAHYGYTF.